This T cell receptor (beta chain) was documented in a study of glioma-infiltrating T cells. Amplification of TCR alpha and beta CDR3 regions from RNA used iRepertoire nested multiplex PCR. TCRdb itself ran the multiplex PCR reads through MiXCR, one entry per CDR3 protein. The sample gives around 350,000 distinct CDR3 sequences, 41% of which show up once; about 12% is in the top ten. This clonotype was counted only a few times. Its antigen remains unidentified. Points from the study as a whole: Patients with low tissue-blood divergence carried a signature set of shared blood CDR3 motifs.

This CDR3 region has 18 residues. Trimming pared 0 bases from V and 0 bases from J, leaving 14 bases between. Germline CDR1 is LNHNV and CDR2 is YYDKDF (reference sequence). The chain recombines TRBV15 with TRBJ1-4; D is unresolved. The sample comprised glioma tissue, nonneoplastic brain tissue, or PBMCs (not recorded which). The origin of this receptor is a human donor with low-grade glioma or glioblastoma, undergoing nonglioma brain surgery, or in good health (not recorded which). The CDR3 loop reads CATSRDTLLTATNEKLFF. The CDR3 region has the DNA TGTGCCACCAGCAGAGACACCCTCCTGACGGCAACTAATGAAAAACTGTTTTTT. Full variable domain (outside the CDR3, taken from reference TRBV15 and TRBJ1-4): DAMVIQNPRYQVTQFGKPVTLSCSQTLNHNVMYWYQQKSSQAPKLLFHYYDKDFNNEADTPDNFQSRRPNTSFCFLDIRSPGLGDTAMYLCATSRDTLLTATNEKLFFGSGTQLSVL.